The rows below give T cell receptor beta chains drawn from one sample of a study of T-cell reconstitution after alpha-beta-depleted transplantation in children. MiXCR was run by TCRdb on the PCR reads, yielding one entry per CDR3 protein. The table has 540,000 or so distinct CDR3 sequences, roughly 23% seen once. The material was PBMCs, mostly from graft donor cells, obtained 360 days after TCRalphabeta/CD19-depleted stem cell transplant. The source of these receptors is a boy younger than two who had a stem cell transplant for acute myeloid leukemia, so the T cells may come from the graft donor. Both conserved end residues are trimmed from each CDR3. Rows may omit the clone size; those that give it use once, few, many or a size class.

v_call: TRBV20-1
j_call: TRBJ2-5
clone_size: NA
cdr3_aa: SAPWTGLEETQY

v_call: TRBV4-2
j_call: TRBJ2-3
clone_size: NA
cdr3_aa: ASSQGQRPSTDTQY

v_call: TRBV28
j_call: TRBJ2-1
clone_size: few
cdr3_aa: ASSLSGQAHNEQF

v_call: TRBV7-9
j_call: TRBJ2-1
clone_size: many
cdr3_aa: ASSPPGGPYNEQF

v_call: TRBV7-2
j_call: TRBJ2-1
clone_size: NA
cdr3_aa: ASTATSYNEQF

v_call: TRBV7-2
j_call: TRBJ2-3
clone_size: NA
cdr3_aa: ASSLGGPRGDTQY

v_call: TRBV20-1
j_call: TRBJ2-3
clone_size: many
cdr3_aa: SAGLRASRDTQY

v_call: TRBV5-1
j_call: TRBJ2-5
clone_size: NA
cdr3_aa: ASSLGSGRQETQY

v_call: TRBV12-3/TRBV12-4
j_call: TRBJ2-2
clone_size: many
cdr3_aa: ASSARTGRYRNTGELF

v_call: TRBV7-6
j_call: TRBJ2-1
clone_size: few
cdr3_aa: ASSLDILSSYNEQF

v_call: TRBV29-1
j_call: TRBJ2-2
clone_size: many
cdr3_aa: SQNNSGPNTGELF

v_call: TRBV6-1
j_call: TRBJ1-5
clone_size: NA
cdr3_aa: ASSPPGAGNQPQH